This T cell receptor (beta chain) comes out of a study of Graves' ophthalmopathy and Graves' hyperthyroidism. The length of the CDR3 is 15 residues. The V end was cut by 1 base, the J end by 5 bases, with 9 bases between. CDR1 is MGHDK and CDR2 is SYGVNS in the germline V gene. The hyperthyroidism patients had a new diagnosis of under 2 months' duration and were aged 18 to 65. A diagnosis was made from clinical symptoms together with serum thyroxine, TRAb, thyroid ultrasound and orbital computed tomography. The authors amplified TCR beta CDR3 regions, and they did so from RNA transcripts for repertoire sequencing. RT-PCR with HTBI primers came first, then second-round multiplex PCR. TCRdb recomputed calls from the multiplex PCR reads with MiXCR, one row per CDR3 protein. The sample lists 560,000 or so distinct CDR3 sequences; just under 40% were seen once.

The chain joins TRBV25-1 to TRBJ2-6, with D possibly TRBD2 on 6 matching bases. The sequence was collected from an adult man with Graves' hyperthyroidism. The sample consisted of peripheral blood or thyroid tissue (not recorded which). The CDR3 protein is CASSESRGRANVLTF. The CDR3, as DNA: TGTGCCAGCAGTGAATCTCGCGGGAGGGCCAACGTCCTGACTTTC.